This section outlines one T cell receptor beta chain sequence together with its context. Its antigen is still unknown. Germline-derived CDR1 and CDR2 are ENHRY and SYGVKD. CDR3 length equals 16 residues. V trimming: 4 bases; J trimming: 3 bases; junction bases outside the gene matches: 5. The sample originates from a study of OX40 agonist ivuxolimab in advanced cancers. Study in general: Ivuxolimab, an antibody that agonizes OX40 (CD134), was administered to the patients. General study results and limits: There were, on average, more expanded clones in CD8+ T cells than in CD4+.

Produced via immunoSEQ multiplex PCR; TCRdb's table is partial and in-frame only. In the table there are 65,000 to 95,000 clones, under 90% of which are singletons. The sequencing here drew on CD4+ or CD8+ T cells sorted from blood, taken in a trial of the OX40 agonist ivuxolimab. The chain has TRBV10-3 and TRBJ1-6; TRBD1 matches 8 bases. The sequence was collected from an adult with an advanced solid tumor such as melanoma, head and neck, liver or kidney cancer. The CDR3 protein is CAISGAGTGYNSPLHF. The DNA of the CDR3 is TGTGCCATCAGTGGTGCCGGGACAGGCTATAATTCACCCCTCCACTTT.